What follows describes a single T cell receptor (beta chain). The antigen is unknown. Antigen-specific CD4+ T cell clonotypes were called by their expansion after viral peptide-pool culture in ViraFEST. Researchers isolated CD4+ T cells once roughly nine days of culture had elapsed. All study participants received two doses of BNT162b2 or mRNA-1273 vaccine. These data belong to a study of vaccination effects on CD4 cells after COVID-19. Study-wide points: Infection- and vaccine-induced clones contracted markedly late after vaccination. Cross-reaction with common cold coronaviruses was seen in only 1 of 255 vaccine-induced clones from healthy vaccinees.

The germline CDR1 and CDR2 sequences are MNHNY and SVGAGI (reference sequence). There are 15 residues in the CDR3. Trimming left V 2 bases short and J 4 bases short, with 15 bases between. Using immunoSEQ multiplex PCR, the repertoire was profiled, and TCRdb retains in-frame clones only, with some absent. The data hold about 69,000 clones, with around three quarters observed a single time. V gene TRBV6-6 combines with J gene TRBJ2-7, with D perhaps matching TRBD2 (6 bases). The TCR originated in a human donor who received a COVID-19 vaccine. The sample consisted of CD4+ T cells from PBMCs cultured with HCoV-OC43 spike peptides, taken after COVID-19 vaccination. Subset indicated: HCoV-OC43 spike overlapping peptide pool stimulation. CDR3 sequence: CASSYVGGAAYEQYV. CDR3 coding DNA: TGTGCCAGCAGTTACGTGGGCGGGGCCGCTTACGAGCAGTACGTC.